This TCR beta chain was identified during a study of vaccination and CD4 T cells after COVID-19. Cultured CD4+ T cell DNA was sequenced using the Oncomine TCR Beta short-read assay. TCRdb re-called the PCR reads through MiXCR, storing one row per CDR3 protein. The sample contains under 20,000 distinct CDR3 sequences, about two fifths of which appear only once. This clonotype has a handful of counts. Its antigen is currently unknown. This sample's treatment: roughly ten-day PBMC culture with coronavirus spike peptide pools or control peptides (ViraFEST assay). CDR1 DFQATT and CDR2 SNEGSKA come from the germline V gene (reference sequence). The CDR3 is 14 amino acids. With V trimmed by 0 bases and J by 7 bases, 5 bases remained unmatched.

This receptor was identified in a human donor who had recovered from COVID-19. The source material was CD4+ T cells from blood, cultured in vitro, sampled after SARS-CoV-2 vaccination. The chain carries TRBV20-1 and TRBJ2-4; 8 nucleotides match TRBD2. The CDR3 nucleotides read TGCAGTGCTAGAGATCAGGGACTAGGGAACATTCAGTACTTC. Translation: CSARDQGLGNIQYF.